This T cell receptor beta chain derives from a study of T cell responses to AZD1222 COVID-19 vaccine. CDR1 SGHDT and CDR2 YYEEEE come from the germline V gene. The CDR3 totals 15 residues. Trimming shortened V by 1 base and J by 6 bases, and 16 bases separated the two germline ends. Some clones are missing from TCRdb's copy, which holds only in-frame ones; the method was immunoSEQ multiplex PCR. The sample holds approximately 140,000 clones, 93% seen once. The gene calls are TRBV5-6 and TRBJ1-2; possibly TRBD1 for D (6 bases). The sequencing used peripheral blood, collected on day 0 of AZD1222 vaccination. The receptor comes from an adult in good health. The CDR3 region has the DNA TGTGCCAGCAGCTTGTCTCAGGGGCTCACGAATGGCTACACCTTC. Translating it yields CASSLSQGLTNGYTF.